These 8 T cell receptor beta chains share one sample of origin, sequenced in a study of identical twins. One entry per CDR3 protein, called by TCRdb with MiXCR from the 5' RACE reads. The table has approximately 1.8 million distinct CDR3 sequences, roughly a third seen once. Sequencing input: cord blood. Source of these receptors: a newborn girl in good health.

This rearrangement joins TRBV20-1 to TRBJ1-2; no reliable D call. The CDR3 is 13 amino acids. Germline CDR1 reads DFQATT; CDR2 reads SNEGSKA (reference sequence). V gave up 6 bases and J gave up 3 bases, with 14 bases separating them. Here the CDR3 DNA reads TGCAGTGCCCAGTCGTTTGGGGACTATGGCTACACCTTC. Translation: CSAQSFGDYGYTF.

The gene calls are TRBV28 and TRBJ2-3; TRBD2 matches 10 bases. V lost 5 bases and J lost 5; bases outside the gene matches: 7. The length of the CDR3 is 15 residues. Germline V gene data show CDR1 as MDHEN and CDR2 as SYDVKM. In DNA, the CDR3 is TGTGCCAGCAGTCCCCTTAGCGGGAGGCTAGATACGCAGTATTTT. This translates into CASSPLSGRLDTQYF.

The CDR3 spells CASSRFWEGGGPTYEQYF. As DNA, the CDR3 is TGTGCCAGCAGTCGGTTTTGGGAAGGGGGAGGGCCAACCTACGAGCAGTACTTC. V is TRBV27 and J is TRBJ2-7, with D tentatively TRBD2 (7 bases). This CDR3 has 18 amino acids. The germline V gene has CDR1 MNHEY and CDR2 SMNVEV (reference sequence). Trimming removed 5 bases from V and 2 bases from J, with 25 bases in between.

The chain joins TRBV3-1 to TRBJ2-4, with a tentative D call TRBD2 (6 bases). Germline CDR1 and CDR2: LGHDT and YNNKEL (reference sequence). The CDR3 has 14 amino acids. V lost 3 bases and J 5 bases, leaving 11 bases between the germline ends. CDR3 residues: CASSQRGRQNIQYF. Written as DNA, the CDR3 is TGTGCCAGCAGCCAGCGGGGACGGCAAAACATTCAGTACTTC.

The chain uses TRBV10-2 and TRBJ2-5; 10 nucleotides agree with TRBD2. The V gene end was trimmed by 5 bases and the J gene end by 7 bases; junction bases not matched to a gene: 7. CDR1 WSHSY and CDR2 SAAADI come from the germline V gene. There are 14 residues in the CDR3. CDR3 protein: CASSSGTSDGTQYF. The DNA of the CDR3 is TGCGCCAGCAGTTCCGGGACTAGCGATGGGACCCAGTACTTC.

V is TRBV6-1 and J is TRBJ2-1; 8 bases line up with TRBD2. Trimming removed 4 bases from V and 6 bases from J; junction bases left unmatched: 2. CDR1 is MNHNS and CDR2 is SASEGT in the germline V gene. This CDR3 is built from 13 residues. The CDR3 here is CASSVRGGNEQFF. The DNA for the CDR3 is TGTGCCAGCAGTGTTCGGGGGGGCAATGAGCAGTTCTTC.

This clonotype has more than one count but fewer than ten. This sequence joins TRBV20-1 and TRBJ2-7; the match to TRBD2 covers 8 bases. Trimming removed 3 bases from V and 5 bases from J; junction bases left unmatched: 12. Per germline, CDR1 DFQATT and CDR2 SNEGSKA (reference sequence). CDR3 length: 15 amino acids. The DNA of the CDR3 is TGCAGTGCTAGTCTCCCCGGGAGGGCTCCGAACGAGCAGTACTTC. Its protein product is CSASLPGRAPNEQYF.

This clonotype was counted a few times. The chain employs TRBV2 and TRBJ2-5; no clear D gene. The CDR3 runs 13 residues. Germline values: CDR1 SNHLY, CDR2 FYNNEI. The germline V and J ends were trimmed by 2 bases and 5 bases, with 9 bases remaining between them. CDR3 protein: CASSEFPVETQYF. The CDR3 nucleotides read TGTGCCAGCAGTGAATTTCCCGTTGAGACCCAGTACTTC.